These T cell receptor beta chains were read from a single sample in a study of CD8+ T cells in alopecia areata. The method was immunoSEQ multiplex PCR; TCRdb's version includes in-frame clones alone and lacks a portion of them. The sample holds about 120,000 clones, roughly two thirds seen once. The sequencing input was CD4+ T cells sorted from blood. The receptor set was obtained from a human donor in good health. The CDR3 runs from the conserved cysteine through the conserved F or W. Fields, in order: D gene, J gene, V gene, clone size, CDR3 DNA, CDR3 protein. The D gene is left open where the match is weak. Clone size is given for some rows only: seen once, a few or many times, or a class if the clone is expanded.

>TRBD1|TRBJ1-1|TRBV18|-
TGTGCCAGCTCACCATGGACAGGGGACCTCGGGGCTTTCTTT
CASSPWTGDLGAFF
>-|TRBJ1-1|TRBV29-1|few
TGCAGCGTTGAGAACACTGAAGCTTTCTTT
CSVENTEAFF
>TRBD1|TRBJ2-1|TRBV29-1|-
TGCAGCGTTGAGGGACCGGGACAGGGGAACGGTGAGCAGTTCTTC
CSVEGPGQGNGEQFF
>-|TRBJ1-1|TRBV29-1|few
TGCAGCGTTAAAATGGGGATGAACACTGAAGCTTTCTTT
CSVKMGMNTEAFF
>-|TRBJ2-1|TRBV4-2|-
TGTGCCAGCAGCCAGTCTAGGCGGCGGGAGCAGTTCTTC
CASSQSRRREQFF
>-|TRBJ1-6|TRBV9|-
TGTGCCAGCAAGGCAGGGGATTATAATTCACCCCTCCACTTT
CASKAGDYNSPLHF
>-|TRBJ1-5|TRBV6-5|-
TGTGCCAGCAGTTACGCCAGTAGCAATCAGCCCCAGCATTTT
CASSYASSNQPQHF
>TRBD2|TRBJ2-5|TRBV30|-
TGTGCCTGGGGGAGGGGCGGAGAGACCCAGTACTTC
CAWGRGGETQYF
>-|TRBJ1-5|TRBV30|few
TGTGCCTGGAGTGTCCCAGGGTTTGGGCAGCCCCAGCATTTT
CAWSVPGFGQPQHF
>-|TRBJ1-5|TRBV11-2|-
TGTGCCAGCAGCCAAGCTCTTGGGGCCCTCAATCAGCCCCAGCATTTT
CASSQALGALNQPQHF
>TRBD2|TRBJ2-3|TRBV15|-
TGTGCCACCAGTGGACTAGTAGTAACAGATACGCAGTATTTT
CATSGLVVTDTQYF
>-|TRBJ2-5|TRBV5-1|once
TGCGCCAGCAGCTTGGCGGGCCCGTACCAAGAGACCCAGTACTTC
CASSLAGPYQETQYF
>-|TRBJ2-2|TRBV2|-
TGTGCCAGCAGGGGACAACCTCTTGGGGAGCTGTTTTTT
CASRGQPLGELFF
>-|TRBJ2-1|TRBV2|-
TGTGCCAGCAACCCGGACATTTACAATGAGCAGTTCTTC
CASNPDIYNEQFF
>-|TRBJ1-1|TRBV29-1|-
TGCAGCGTACGTGGAGGAGTGAACACTGAAGCTTTCTTT
CSVRGGVNTEAFF
>-|TRBJ1-1|TRBV29-1|-
TGCAGCGTTGTACGGAGGTTGAACACTGAAGCTTTCTTT
CSVVRRLNTEAFF
>TRBD1|TRBJ2-5|TRBV29-1|-
TGCAGCGTTGCCTGGACAGGACCCCCGCAAGAGACCCAGTACTTC
CSVAWTGPPQETQYF